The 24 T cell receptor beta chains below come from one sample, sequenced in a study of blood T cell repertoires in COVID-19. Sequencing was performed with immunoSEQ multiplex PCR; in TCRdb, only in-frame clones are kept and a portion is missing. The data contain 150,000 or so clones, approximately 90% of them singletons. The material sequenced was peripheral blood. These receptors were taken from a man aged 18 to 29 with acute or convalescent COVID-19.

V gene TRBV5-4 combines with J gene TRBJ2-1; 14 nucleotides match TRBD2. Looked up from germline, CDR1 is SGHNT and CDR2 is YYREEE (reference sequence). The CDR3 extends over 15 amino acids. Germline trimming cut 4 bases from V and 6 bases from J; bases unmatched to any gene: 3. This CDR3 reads CASSPGTSGSNEQFF. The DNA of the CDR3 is TGTGCCAGCAGCCCCGGGACTAGCGGGAGCAATGAGCAGTTCTTC.

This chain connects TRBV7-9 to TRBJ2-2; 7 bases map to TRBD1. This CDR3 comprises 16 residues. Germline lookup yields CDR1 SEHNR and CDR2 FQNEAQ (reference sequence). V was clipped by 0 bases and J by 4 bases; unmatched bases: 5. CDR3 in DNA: TGTGCCAGCAGCTTAGCGGATGGACAGGTCACCGGGGAGCTGTTTTTT. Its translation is CASSLADGQVTGELFF.

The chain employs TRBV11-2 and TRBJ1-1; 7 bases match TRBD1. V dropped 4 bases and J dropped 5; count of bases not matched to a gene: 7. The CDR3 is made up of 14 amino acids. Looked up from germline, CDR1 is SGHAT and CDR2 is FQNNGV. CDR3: CASSSQGSWTEAFF. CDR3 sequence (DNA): TGTGCCAGCAGCTCACAGGGGTCTTGGACTGAAGCTTTCTTT.

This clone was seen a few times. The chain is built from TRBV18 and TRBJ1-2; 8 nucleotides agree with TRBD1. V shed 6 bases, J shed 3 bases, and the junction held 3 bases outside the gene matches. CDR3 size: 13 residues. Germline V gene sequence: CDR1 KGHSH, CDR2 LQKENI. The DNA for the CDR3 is TGTGCCAGCTCGTCGGACAGGGACTATGGCTACACCTTC. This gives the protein CASSSDRDYGYTF. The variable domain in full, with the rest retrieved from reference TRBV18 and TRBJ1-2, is NAGVMQNPRHLVRRRGQEARLRCSPMKGHSHVYWYRQLPEEGLKFMVYLQKENIIDESGMPKERFSAEFPKEGPSILRIQQVVRGDSAAYFCASSSDRDYGYTFGSGTRLTVV.

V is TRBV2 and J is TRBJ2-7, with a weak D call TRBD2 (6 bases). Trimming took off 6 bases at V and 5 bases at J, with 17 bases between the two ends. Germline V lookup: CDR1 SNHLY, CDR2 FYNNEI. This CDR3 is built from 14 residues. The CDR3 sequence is CASRRGGETNEQYF. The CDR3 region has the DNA TGTGCCAGCAGGAGGGGCGGGGAGACAAACGAGCAGTACTTC.

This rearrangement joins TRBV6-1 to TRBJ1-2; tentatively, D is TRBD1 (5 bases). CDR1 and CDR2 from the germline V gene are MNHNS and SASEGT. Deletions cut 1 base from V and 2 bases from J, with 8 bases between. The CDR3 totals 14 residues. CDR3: CASSEDPGNYGYTF. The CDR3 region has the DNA TGTGCCAGCAGTGAAGACCCAGGGAACTATGGCTACACCTTC.

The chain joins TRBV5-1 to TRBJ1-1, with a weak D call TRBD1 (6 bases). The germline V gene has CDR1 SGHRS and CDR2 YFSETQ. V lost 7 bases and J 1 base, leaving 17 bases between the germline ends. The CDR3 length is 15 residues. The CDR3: CASSNITGPNTEAFF. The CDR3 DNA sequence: TGCGCCAGCTCCAATATTACAGGGCCGAACACTGAAGCTTTCTTT. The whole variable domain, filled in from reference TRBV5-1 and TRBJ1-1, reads KAGVTQTPRYLIKTRGQQVTLSCSPISGHRSVSWYQQTPGQGLQFLFEYFSETQRNKGNFPGRFSGRQFSNSRSEMNVSTLELGDSALYLCASSNITGPNTEAFFGQGTRLTVV.

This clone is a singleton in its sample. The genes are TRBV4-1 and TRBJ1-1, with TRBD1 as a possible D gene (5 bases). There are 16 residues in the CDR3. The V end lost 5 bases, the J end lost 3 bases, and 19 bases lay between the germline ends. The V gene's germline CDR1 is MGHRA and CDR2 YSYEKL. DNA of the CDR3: TGCGCCAGCAGCACCAAGTGGCGTCAGGGTTACACTGAAGCTTTCTTT. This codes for CASSTKWRQGYTEAFF.

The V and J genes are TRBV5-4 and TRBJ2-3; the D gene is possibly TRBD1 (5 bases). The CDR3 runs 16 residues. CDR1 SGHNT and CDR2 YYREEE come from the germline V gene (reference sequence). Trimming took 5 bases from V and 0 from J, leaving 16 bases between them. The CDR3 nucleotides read TGTGCCAGCAGACGCGGACATTTTTCTAGCACAGATACGCAGTATTTT. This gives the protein CASRRGHFSSTDTQYF.

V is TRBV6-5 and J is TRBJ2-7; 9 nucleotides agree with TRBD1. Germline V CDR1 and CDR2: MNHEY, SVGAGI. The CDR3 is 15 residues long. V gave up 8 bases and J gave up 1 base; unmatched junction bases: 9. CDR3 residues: CASFKRDRVSYEQYF. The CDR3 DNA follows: TGTGCCAGCTTCAAACGGGACAGGGTATCCTACGAGCAGTACTTC.

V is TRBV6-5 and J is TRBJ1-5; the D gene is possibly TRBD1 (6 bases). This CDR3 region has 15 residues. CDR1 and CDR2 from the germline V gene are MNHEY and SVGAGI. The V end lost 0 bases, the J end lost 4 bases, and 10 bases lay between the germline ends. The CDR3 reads CASSYSKQGNQPQHF. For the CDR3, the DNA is TGTGCCAGCAGTTACTCGAAACAGGGAAATCAGCCCCAGCATTTT.

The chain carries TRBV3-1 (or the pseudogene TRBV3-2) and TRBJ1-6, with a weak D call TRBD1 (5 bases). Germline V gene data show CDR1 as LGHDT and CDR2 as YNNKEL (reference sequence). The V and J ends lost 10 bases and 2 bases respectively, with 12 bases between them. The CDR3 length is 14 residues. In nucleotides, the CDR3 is TGTGCCACCATGGGGGGGACCTATAATTCACCCCTCCACTTT. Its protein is CATMGGTYNSPLHF.

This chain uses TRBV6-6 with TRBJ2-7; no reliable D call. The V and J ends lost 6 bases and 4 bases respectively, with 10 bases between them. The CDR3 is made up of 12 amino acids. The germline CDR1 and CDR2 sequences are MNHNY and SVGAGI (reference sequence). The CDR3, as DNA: TGTGCCAGCAGCCCCCCACAGTACGAGCAGTACTTC. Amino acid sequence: CASSPPQYEQYF.

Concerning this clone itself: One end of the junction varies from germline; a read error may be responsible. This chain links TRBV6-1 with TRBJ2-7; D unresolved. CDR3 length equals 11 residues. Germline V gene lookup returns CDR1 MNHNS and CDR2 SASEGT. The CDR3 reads CASREGDEQYF. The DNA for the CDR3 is TGTGCCAGCCGTGAAGGCGACGAGCAGTACTTC.

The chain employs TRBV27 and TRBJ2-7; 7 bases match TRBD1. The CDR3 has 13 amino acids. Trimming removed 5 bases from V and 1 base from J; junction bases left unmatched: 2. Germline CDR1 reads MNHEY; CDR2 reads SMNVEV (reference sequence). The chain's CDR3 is CASSMTGSYEQYF. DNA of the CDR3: TGTGCCAGCAGTATGACAGGGTCCTACGAGCAGTACTTC.

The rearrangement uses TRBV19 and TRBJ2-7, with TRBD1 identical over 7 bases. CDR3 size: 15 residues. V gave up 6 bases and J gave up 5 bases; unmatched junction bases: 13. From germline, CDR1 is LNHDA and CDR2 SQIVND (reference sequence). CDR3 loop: CASRKRDRGFDEQYF. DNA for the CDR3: TGTGCCAGTAGAAAAAGGGACAGAGGTTTCGACGAGCAGTACTTC.

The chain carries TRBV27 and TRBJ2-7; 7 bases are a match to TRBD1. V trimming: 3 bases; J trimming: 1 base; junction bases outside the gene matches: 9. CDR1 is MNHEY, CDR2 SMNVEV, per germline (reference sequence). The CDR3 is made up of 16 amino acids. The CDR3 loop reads CASSFSLTGMSYEQYF. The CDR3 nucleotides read TGTGCCAGCAGTTTCTCCTTGACAGGGATGTCCTACGAGCAGTACTTC.

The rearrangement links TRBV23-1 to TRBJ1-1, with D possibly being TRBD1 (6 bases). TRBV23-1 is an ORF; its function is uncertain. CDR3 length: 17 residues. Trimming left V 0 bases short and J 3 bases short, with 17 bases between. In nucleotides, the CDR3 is TGCGCCAGCAGTCAATCGACCTTTAGGACAGAACACACTGAAGCTTTCTTT. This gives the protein CASSQSTFRTEHTEAFF.

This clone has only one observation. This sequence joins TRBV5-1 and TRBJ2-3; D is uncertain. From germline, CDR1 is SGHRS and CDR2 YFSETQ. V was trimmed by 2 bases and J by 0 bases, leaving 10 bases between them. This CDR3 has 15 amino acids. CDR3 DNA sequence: TGCGCCAGCAGCTTAGAATGGCCTAGCACAGATACGCAGTATTTT. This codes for CASSLEWPSTDTQYF.

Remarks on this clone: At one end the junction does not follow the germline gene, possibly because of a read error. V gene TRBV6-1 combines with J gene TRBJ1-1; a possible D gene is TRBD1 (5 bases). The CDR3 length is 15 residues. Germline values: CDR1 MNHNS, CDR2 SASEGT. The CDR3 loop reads CASREDPTANTEAFF. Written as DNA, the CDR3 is TGTGCCAGCAGGGAAGACCCGACAGCGAACACTGAAGCTTTCTTT.

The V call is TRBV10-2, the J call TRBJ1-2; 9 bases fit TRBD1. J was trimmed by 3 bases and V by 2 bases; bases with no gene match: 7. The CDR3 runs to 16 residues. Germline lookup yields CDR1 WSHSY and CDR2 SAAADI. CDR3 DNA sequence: TGCGCCAGCAGTGAGAGCAGGGGACAGGGTCACTATGGCTACACCTTC. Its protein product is CASSESRGQGHYGYTF.

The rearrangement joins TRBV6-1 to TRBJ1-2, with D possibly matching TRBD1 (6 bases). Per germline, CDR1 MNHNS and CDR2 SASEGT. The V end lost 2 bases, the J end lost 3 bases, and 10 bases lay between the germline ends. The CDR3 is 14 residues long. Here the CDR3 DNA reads TGTGCCAGCAGTGAACAGGGGATAGACTATGGCTACACCTTC. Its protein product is CASSEQGIDYGYTF.

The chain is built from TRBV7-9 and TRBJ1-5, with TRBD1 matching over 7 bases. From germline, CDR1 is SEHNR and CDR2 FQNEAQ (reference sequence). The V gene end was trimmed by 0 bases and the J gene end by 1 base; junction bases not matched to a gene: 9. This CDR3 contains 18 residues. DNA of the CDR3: TGTGCCAGCAGCTTAGCGGGAGCAGGGGGATGGAGCAATCAGCCCCAGCATTTT. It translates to CASSLAGAGGWSNQPQHF.

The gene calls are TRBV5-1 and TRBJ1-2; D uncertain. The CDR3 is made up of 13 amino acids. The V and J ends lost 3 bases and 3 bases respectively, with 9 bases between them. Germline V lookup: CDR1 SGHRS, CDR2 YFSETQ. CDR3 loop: CASSSTKDYGYTF. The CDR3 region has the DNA TGCGCCAGCAGCTCAACAAAAGACTATGGCTACACCTTC.